The present TCR beta chain was sequenced within a study of identifying expanded T cells in peripheral blood. Whole-study findings and limits: Differentially abundant clones: around 1.1 between replicates, 16.4 at two to three weeks, 19 at four. Clone count variance between roughly 2-week samples rose with total template count.

Healthy donors had no documented immune events, such as infections, while sampled. Within the sample, this clone is large. What it binds is not known. Looked up from germline, CDR1 is SGHAT and CDR2 is FQNNGV. The V end lost 4 bases, the J end lost 0 bases, and 12 bases lay between the germline ends. This CDR3 comprises 15 residues. Sequencing used immunoSEQ multiplex PCR; TCRdb keeps in-frame clones, though not all of them. The sample contains 85,000 to 90,000 clones, 70% to 90% of which appear only once. The clonotype comes from a person aged 18 to 70 in good health. The chain recombines TRBV11-2 with TRBJ1-2; D is possibly TRBD1 (6 bases). Sequenced sample: blood. DNA of the CDR3: TGTGCCAGCAGCTGGGGGGCCGGGTCTAACTATGGCTACACCTTC. It encodes CASSWGAGSNYGYTF.